This is a list of T cell receptor beta chains from one sample in a study of blood T cell repertoires in COVID-19. This table comes from immunoSEQ multiplex PCR, and its TCRdb copy is limited to in-frame clones, with some not included. The profile shows around 180,000 clones, approximately 85% of them singletons. What was sequenced was peripheral blood. These receptors were collected from a man in his 60s with acute or convalescent COVID-19. CDR3s include the opening cysteine and the closing phenylalanine or tryptophan. The D gene is left open where the match is weak. Not every row has a clone size; where given, it reads once, few, many or a size class.

CDR3aa: CASSYPPGGSNQPQHF; CDR3nt: TGTGCCAGCAGTTACCCCCCGGGGGGCAGCAATCAGCCCCAGCATTTT; abundance: -; j_gene: TRBJ1-5; v_gene: TRBV6-5; d_gene: -
CDR3aa: CASSTSTLQGNGYTF; CDR3nt: TGTGCCAGCTCAACCAGTACTCTCCAGGGGAATGGCTACACCTTC; abundance: -; j_gene: TRBJ1-2; v_gene: TRBV18; d_gene: -
CDR3aa: CASSPRRGWSYEQYF; CDR3nt: TGTGCCAGCAGCCCCAGGAGGGGTTGGTCCTACGAGCAGTACTTC; abundance: once; j_gene: TRBJ2-7; v_gene: TRBV28; d_gene: -
CDR3aa: CATSDLQGGIQPQHF; CDR3nt: TGTGCCACCAGTGATTTGCAGGGGGGTATTCAGCCCCAGCATTTT; abundance: -; j_gene: TRBJ1-5; v_gene: TRBV24-1; d_gene: TRBD1
CDR3aa: CASSHFEQYF; CDR3nt: TGTGCCAGCAGCCACTTCGAGCAGTACTTC; abundance: -; j_gene: TRBJ2-7; v_gene: TRBV27; d_gene: -
CDR3aa: CASSQGIGYNSPLHF; CDR3nt: TGTGCCAGCAGTCAGGGTATCGGCTATAATTCACCCCTCCACTTT; abundance: -; j_gene: TRBJ1-6; v_gene: TRBV6-5; d_gene: -
CDR3aa: CASSLAPGSRQETQYF; CDR3nt: TGTGCTAGCAGCTTAGCGCCGGGGTCTAGGCAAGAGACCCAGTACTTC; abundance: -; j_gene: TRBJ2-5; v_gene: TRBV7-7; d_gene: -
CDR3aa: CASSLWGRDRGLTGELFF; CDR3nt: TGTGCCAGCAGTCTCTGGGGTCGGGACAGGGGGCTAACCGGGGAGCTGTTTTTT; abundance: -; j_gene: TRBJ2-2; v_gene: TRBV28; d_gene: TRBD1
CDR3aa: CASSISGGNSPLHF; CDR3nt: TGTGCCAGTAGTATAAGCGGGGGAAATTCACCCCTCCACTTT; abundance: -; j_gene: TRBJ1-6; v_gene: TRBV19; d_gene: -
CDR3aa: CASSTALGTRTYEAFF; CDR3nt: TGTGCCAGTAGTACCGCCTTGGGGACACGTACCTATGAAGCTTTCTTT; abundance: -; j_gene: TRBJ1-1; v_gene: TRBV19; d_gene: -
CDR3aa: CSVGGGANTEAFF; CDR3nt: TGCAGCGTTGGGGGTGGGGCGAACACTGAAGCTTTCTTT; abundance: -; j_gene: TRBJ1-1; v_gene: TRBV29-1; d_gene: -
CDR3aa: CAISGTGGSYEQYF; CDR3nt: TGTGCCATCAGTGGGACAGGGGGCTCCTACGAGCAGTACTTC; abundance: -; j_gene: TRBJ2-7; v_gene: TRBV10-3; d_gene: TRBD1
CDR3aa: CASSQVGSGHYGYTF; CDR3nt: TGTGCCAGCAGCCAAGTAGGAAGTGGGCACTATGGCTACACCTTC; abundance: -; j_gene: TRBJ1-2; v_gene: TRBV3-1/TRBV3-2; d_gene: -
CDR3aa: CASSYGAVNNSPLHF; CDR3nt: TGTGCCAGCAGTTACGGGGCAGTAAATAATTCACCCCTCCACTTT; abundance: once; j_gene: TRBJ1-6; v_gene: TRBV6-5; d_gene: -
CDR3aa: CASSLSTPGRDTQYF; CDR3nt: TGTGCCAGCAGCTTATCGACTCCCGGTCGGGATACGCAGTATTTT; abundance: -; j_gene: TRBJ2-3; v_gene: TRBV7-6; d_gene: -
CDR3aa: CASSSGTGGSNQPQHF; CDR3nt: TGTGCCAGCAGTTCCGGGACAGGGGGCAGCAATCAGCCCCAGCATTTT; abundance: -; j_gene: TRBJ1-5; v_gene: TRBV28; d_gene: TRBD1
CDR3aa: CASSPRGTSGTNEQFF; CDR3nt: TGTGCCAGCAGCCCCAGAGGGACTAGCGGGACAAATGAGCAGTTCTTC; abundance: -; j_gene: TRBJ2-1; v_gene: TRBV7-2; d_gene: TRBD2
CDR3aa: CASSLKEGSPQHF; CDR3nt: TGTGCCAGCAGTTTAAAGGAGGGGTCGCCCCAGCATTTT; abundance: few; j_gene: TRBJ1-5; v_gene: TRBV12-3/TRBV12-4; d_gene: -
CDR3aa: CASSYGGVVDTQYF; CDR3nt: TGTGCCAGCAGTTACGGCGGGGTGGTAGATACGCAGTATTTT; abundance: -; j_gene: TRBJ2-3; v_gene: TRBV6-5; d_gene: -
CDR3aa: CATRKGQGFGYTF; CDR3nt: TGTGCCACCAGAAAGGGACAGGGGTTTGGCTACACCTTC; abundance: -; j_gene: TRBJ1-2; v_gene: TRBV24-1; d_gene: TRBD1
CDR3aa: CASSDWTGGTEAFF; CDR3nt: TGTGCCAGCAGTGACTGGACAGGGGGCACTGAAGCTTTCTTT; abundance: -; j_gene: TRBJ1-1; v_gene: TRBV2; d_gene: TRBD1
CDR3aa: CASSPGQGRDIQYF; CDR3nt: TGCGCCAGCAGCCCGGGACAAGGGCGGGACATTCAGTACTTC; abundance: -; j_gene: TRBJ2-4; v_gene: TRBV4-1; d_gene: -
CDR3aa: CASSPSGGAYTF; CDR3nt: TGTGCTAGCAGCCCAAGCGGGGGGGCCTACACCTTC; abundance: -; j_gene: TRBJ1-2; v_gene: TRBV11-2; d_gene: -
CDR3aa: CASSQVPSSNYGYTF; CDR3nt: TGCGCCAGCAGCCAAGTCCCGAGTTCTAACTATGGCTACACCTTC; abundance: few; j_gene: TRBJ1-2; v_gene: TRBV4-1; d_gene: -
CDR3aa: CASTIGNQETQYF; CDR3nt: TGTGCCAGCACCATCGGGAATCAAGAGACCCAGTACTTC; abundance: -; j_gene: TRBJ2-5; v_gene: TRBV28; d_gene: -
CDR3aa: CAISETSGTYNEQFF; CDR3nt: TGTGCCATCAGTGAGACTAGCGGGACCTACAATGAGCAGTTCTTC; abundance: -; j_gene: TRBJ2-1; v_gene: TRBV10-3; d_gene: TRBD2
CDR3aa: CASSLSTDTQYF; CDR3nt: TGTGCCAGCTCACTAAGCACAGATACGCAGTATTTT; abundance: -; j_gene: TRBJ2-3; v_gene: TRBV18; d_gene: -
CDR3aa: CASSIDRVYEQYF; CDR3nt: TGTGCCAGCAGCATCGACAGGGTCTACGAGCAGTACTTC; abundance: -; j_gene: TRBJ2-7; v_gene: TRBV6-6; d_gene: TRBD1
CDR3aa: CASSYLDSSSYEQYF; CDR3nt: TGTGCCAGCAGTTACTTGGACAGCAGCTCCTACGAGCAGTACTTC; abundance: -; j_gene: TRBJ2-7; v_gene: TRBV6-2/TRBV6-3; d_gene: -
CDR3aa: CASSPPLTSGKETQYF; CDR3nt: TGTGCCAGCAGCCCGCCCCTGACTAGCGGAAAAGAGACCCAGTACTTC; abundance: -; j_gene: TRBJ2-5; v_gene: TRBV3-1/TRBV3-2; d_gene: TRBD2
CDR3aa: CASSRRTGGGNEQFF; CDR3nt: TGTGCCAGCAGCCGAAGGACAGGGGGGGGTAATGAGCAGTTCTTC; abundance: -; j_gene: TRBJ2-1; v_gene: TRBV3-1/TRBV3-2; d_gene: TRBD1
CDR3aa: CASSLRSRDTYANTGELFF; CDR3nt: TGTGCCAGCAGCTTAAGGAGCCGGGACACCTATGCGAACACCGGGGAGCTGTTTTTT; abundance: -; j_gene: TRBJ2-2; v_gene: TRBV7-6; d_gene: -
CDR3aa: CASSRLAGTYEQYF; CDR3nt: TGTGCCAGCAGTCGACTAGCGGGGACCTACGAGCAGTACTTC; abundance: -; j_gene: TRBJ2-7; v_gene: TRBV6-5; d_gene: TRBD2
CDR3aa: CASSLVGLPREDIQYF; CDR3nt: TGCGCCAGCAGCTTGGTCGGACTGCCCCGAGAGGACATTCAGTACTTC; abundance: -; j_gene: TRBJ2-4; v_gene: TRBV5-1; d_gene: -
CDR3aa: CASSPRGGRGRGYGYTF; CDR3nt: TGTGCCAGCAGCCCCCGCGGAGGTAGGGGCAGGGGATATGGCTACACCTTC; abundance: few; j_gene: TRBJ1-2; v_gene: TRBV3-1/TRBV3-2; d_gene: -
CDR3aa: CATRFGGVREKLFF; CDR3nt: TGTGCCACCAGATTCGGGGGAGTGCGGGAAAAACTGTTTTTT; abundance: once; j_gene: TRBJ1-4; v_gene: TRBV15; d_gene: -
CDR3aa: CASSQEGAGSYEQYF; CDR3nt: TGTGCCAGCAGCCAAGAGGGAGCGGGAAGCTACGAGCAGTACTTC; abundance: -; j_gene: TRBJ2-7; v_gene: TRBV4-2; d_gene: TRBD2
CDR3aa: CASSLGDREFEKLFF; CDR3nt: TGTGCCAGCAGCTTAGGGGACAGGGAATTTGAAAAACTGTTTTTT; abundance: -; j_gene: TRBJ1-4; v_gene: TRBV7-9; d_gene: TRBD1
CDR3aa: CASSSRGLAINEQFF; CDR3nt: TGTGCCAGCAGCTCTCGGGGACTAGCGATCAATGAGCAGTTCTTC; abundance: -; j_gene: TRBJ2-1; v_gene: TRBV7-2; d_gene: TRBD2
CDR3aa: CASSLLGGGYEQYF; CDR3nt: TGTGCCAGCAGCTTATTAGGGGGCGGGTACGAGCAGTACTTC; abundance: -; j_gene: TRBJ2-7; v_gene: TRBV7-2; d_gene: TRBD1
CDR3aa: CASSLGRATNEKLFF; CDR3nt: TGCGCCAGCAGCTTGGGGAGGGCGACTAATGAAAAACTGTTTTTT; abundance: -; j_gene: TRBJ1-4; v_gene: TRBV5-1; d_gene: -
CDR3aa: CASSDGQGFSEQFF; CDR3nt: TGTGCCAGCAGCGACGGACAGGGGTTCAGTGAGCAGTTCTTC; abundance: -; j_gene: TRBJ2-1; v_gene: TRBV9; d_gene: TRBD1
CDR3aa: CASSLAAYNEQFF; CDR3nt: TGTGCCAGCAGCTTAGCGGCTTACAATGAGCAGTTCTTC; abundance: -; j_gene: TRBJ2-1; v_gene: TRBV7-2; d_gene: -
CDR3aa: CASSRGGELYEQYF; CDR3nt: TGCGCCAGCAGCCGAGGGGGGGAACTCTACGAGCAGTACTTC; abundance: once; j_gene: TRBJ2-7; v_gene: TRBV5-1; d_gene: -
CDR3aa: CASSMRLAGGPYEQYF; CDR3nt: TGTGCCAGTAGTATGAGACTAGCGGGAGGGCCCTACGAGCAGTACTTC; abundance: -; j_gene: TRBJ2-7; v_gene: TRBV19; d_gene: TRBD2
CDR3aa: CASSQDLGGSTDTQYF; CDR3nt: TGTGCCAGCAGCCAAGATCTTGGCGGAAGCACAGATACGCAGTATTTT; abundance: -; j_gene: TRBJ2-3; v_gene: TRBV3-1/TRBV3-2; d_gene: -
CDR3aa: CASSVASQGAGELFF; CDR3nt: TGTGCCAGCAGCGTAGCTAGCCAGGGGGCCGGGGAGCTGTTTTTT; abundance: -; j_gene: TRBJ2-2; v_gene: TRBV9; d_gene: TRBD1
CDR3aa: CASSQLSGEQFF; CDR3nt: TGTGCCAGCAGCCAGCTCTCCGGGGAGCAGTTCTTC; abundance: -; j_gene: TRBJ2-1; v_gene: TRBV3-1/TRBV3-2; d_gene: -
CDR3aa: CASSVDGSGRTYEQYF; CDR3nt: TGTGCCAGCAGCGTAGATGGCAGCGGAAGAACCTACGAGCAGTACTTC; abundance: few; j_gene: TRBJ2-7; v_gene: TRBV9; d_gene: -
CDR3aa: CASSFKGRATEAFF; CDR3nt: TGTGCCAGCAGTTTTAAGGGGAGGGCCACTGAAGCTTTCTTT; abundance: -; j_gene: TRBJ1-1; v_gene: TRBV28; d_gene: -
CDR3aa: CASRQGVYEQYF; CDR3nt: TGTGCCAGTCGACAGGGGGTGTACGAGCAGTACTTC; abundance: -; j_gene: TRBJ2-7; v_gene: TRBV2; d_gene: TRBD1
CDR3aa: CASSPEAGNIQYF; CDR3nt: TGTGCCAGCAGTCCAGAGGCTGGAAACATTCAGTACTTC; abundance: -; j_gene: TRBJ2-4; v_gene: TRBV27; d_gene: -
CDR3aa: CASSFRQGNEQFF; CDR3nt: TGTGCCAGCAGCTTCAGACAGGGCAATGAGCAGTTCTTC; abundance: -; j_gene: TRBJ2-1; v_gene: TRBV7-9; d_gene: TRBD1
CDR3aa: CASSPMSNLEGIQYF; CDR3nt: TGTGCCAGCTCACCAATGAGCAACCTCGAGGGCATTCAGTACTTC; abundance: -; j_gene: TRBJ2-4; v_gene: TRBV18; d_gene: -
CDR3aa: CASSPAGGGETQYF; CDR3nt: TGTGCCAGCAGCCCAGCGGGAGGAGGAGAGACCCAGTACTTC; abundance: -; j_gene: TRBJ2-5; v_gene: TRBV7-3; d_gene: TRBD2
CDR3aa: CASSIDLTSGRPPGYF; CDR3nt: TGTGCCAGTAGTATAGATCTGACTAGCGGGAGGCCCCCGGGTTATTTT; abundance: once; j_gene: TRBJ2-3; v_gene: TRBV19; d_gene: TRBD2
CDR3aa: CASRHTGVHEQYF; CDR3nt: TGTGCCAGCAGGCATACAGGGGTCCACGAGCAGTACTTC; abundance: few; j_gene: TRBJ2-7; v_gene: TRBV12-3/TRBV12-4; d_gene: TRBD1
CDR3aa: CASSLRQGRLISPGELFF; CDR3nt: TGTGCCAGCAGCCTCCGACAGGGTCGGTTGATCTCTCCAGGGGAGCTGTTTTTT; abundance: -; j_gene: TRBJ2-2; v_gene: TRBV11-2; d_gene: TRBD1
CDR3aa: CASSMGQRNTEAFF; CDR3nt: TGTGCCAGCAGCATGGGACAGAGGAACACTGAAGCTTTCTTT; abundance: -; j_gene: TRBJ1-1; v_gene: TRBV4-2; d_gene: TRBD1
CDR3aa: CASSQEVAFTDTQYF; CDR3nt: TGCGCCAGCAGCCAAGAAGTGGCTTTCACAGATACGCAGTATTTT; abundance: -; j_gene: TRBJ2-3; v_gene: TRBV4-3; d_gene: -